This T cell receptor (beta chain) emerged from a study of neurological immune-mediated disorders. The germline CDR1 and CDR2 sequences are SGHVS and FNYEAQ. The CDR3 has 14 residues. MiXCR, run by TCRdb on the 5' RACE reads, gives a single entry per CDR3 protein. The sample has 130,000 or so distinct CDR3 sequences, approximately 3.2% seen once. This clonotype turned up a few times. This sequence may be a read error, since a much larger clone differs from it by one base. The receptor was derived from a woman in her 30s with multiple sclerosis. Input material: PBMCs. The chain uses TRBV7-6 and TRBJ1-3; D unresolved. In DNA, the CDR3 is TGTGCCAGCAGCTTGGAGGTGGCCGGAAAAACCATATATTTT. Amino acids: CASSLEVAGKTIYF.